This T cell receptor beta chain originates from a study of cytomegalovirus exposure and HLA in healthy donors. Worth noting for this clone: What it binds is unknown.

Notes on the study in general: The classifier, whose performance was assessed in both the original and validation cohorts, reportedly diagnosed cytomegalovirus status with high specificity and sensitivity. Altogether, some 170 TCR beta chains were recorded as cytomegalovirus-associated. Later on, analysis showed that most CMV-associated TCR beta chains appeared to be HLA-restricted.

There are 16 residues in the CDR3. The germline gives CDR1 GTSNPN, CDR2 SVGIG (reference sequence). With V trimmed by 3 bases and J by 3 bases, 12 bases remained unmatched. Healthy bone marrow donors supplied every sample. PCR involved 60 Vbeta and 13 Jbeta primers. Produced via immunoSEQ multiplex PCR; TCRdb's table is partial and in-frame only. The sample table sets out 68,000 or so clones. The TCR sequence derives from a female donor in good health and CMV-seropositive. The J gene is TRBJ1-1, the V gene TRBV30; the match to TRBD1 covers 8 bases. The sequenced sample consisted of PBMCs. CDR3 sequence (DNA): TGTGCCTGGAGAGGAACTTGCAGGGGGCTTTACACTGAAGCTTTCTTT. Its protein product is CAWRGTCRGLYTEAFF. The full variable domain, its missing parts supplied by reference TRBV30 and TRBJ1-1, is SQTIHQWPATLVQPVGSPLSLECTVEGTSNPNLYWYRQAAGRGLQLLFYSVGIGQISSEVPQNLSASRPQDRQFILSSKKLLLSDSGFYLCAWRGTCRGLYTEAFFGQGTRLTVV.